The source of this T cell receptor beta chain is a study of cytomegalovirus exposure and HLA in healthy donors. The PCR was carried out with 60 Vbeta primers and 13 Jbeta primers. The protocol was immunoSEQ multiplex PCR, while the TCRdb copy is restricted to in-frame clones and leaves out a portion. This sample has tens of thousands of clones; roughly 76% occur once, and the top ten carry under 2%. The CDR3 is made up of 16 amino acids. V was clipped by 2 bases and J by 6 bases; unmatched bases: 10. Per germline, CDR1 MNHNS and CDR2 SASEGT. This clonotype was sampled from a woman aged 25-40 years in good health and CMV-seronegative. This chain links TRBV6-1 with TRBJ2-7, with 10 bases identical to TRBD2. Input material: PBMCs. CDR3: CASSEKWLAGAREQYF. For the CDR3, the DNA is TGTGCCAGCAGTGAAAAATGGCTAGCGGGAGCCCGCGAGCAGTACTTC.